The table lists the clone carrying this TCR beta chain with a few counts. Its specificity is not known. Amplification of TCR beta CDR3 regions used RNA transcripts. HTBI-primed first-round RT-PCR preceded second-round multiplex PCR. TCRdb re-analysed the multiplex PCR reads in MiXCR, keeping a single row per CDR3 protein. This sample has 450,000 to 600,000 distinct CDR3 sequences, with about 35% found just once. This sample was taken from a study of Graves' ophthalmopathy and Graves' hyperthyroidism. If patients had other autoimmune diseases, uncontrolled infections, pregnancy or lactation, they were excluded. Diagnoses were established from clinical symptoms, serum thyroxine, TRAb, thyroid ultrasound and orbital computed tomography. CDR3 length equals 15 residues. Germline V lookup: CDR1 SEHNR, CDR2 FQNEAQ (reference sequence). J gave up 5 bases and V 1 base, and 7 bases lay outside the gene matches.

Study-level findings and limits: Sensitivity reached 85% to 90% and specificity 81.08% for a 13-signature model separating ophthalmopathy from stable hyperthyroidism.

The sample was peripheral blood or thyroid tissue (not recorded which). The rearrangement links TRBV7-9 to TRBJ2-7, with TRBD2 identical over 8 bases. The clonotype originates from an adult man with Graves' hyperthyroidism. The CDR3 region is CASSLVGRGFHEQYF. CDR3 nucleotide sequence: TGTGCCAGCAGCTTAGTCGGGAGGGGATTCCACGAGCAGTACTTC.